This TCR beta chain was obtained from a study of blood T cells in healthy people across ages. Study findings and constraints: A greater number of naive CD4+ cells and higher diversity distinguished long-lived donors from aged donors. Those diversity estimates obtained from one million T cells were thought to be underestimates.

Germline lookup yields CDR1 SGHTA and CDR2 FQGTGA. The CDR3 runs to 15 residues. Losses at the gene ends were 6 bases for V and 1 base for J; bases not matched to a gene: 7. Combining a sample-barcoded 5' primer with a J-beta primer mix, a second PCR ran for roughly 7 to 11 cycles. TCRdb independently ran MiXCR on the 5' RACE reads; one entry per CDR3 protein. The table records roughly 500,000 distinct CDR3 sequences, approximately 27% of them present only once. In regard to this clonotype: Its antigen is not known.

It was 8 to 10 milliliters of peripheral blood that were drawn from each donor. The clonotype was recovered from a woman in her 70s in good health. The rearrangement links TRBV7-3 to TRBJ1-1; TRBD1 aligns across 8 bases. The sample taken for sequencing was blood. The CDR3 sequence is CASSPTGGRNTEAFF. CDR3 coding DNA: TGTGCCAGCAGTCCAACAGGGGGTAGGAACACTGAAGCTTTCTTT.